This T cell receptor beta chain derives from a study of cytomegalovirus exposure and HLA in healthy donors. The study, taken as a whole, reports: With high specificity and sensitivity, the classifier reportedly diagnosed cytomegalovirus status. A later analysis showed TCR association rates differing by HLA locus, peaking at DRB1 and lowest at HLA-C.

The study ran its PCR with 60 Vbeta and 13 Jbeta primers. Sequencing was performed with immunoSEQ multiplex PCR; in TCRdb, only in-frame clones are kept and a portion is missing. Of roughly 65,000 clones in the sample, about two thirds were seen once. This clone was counted only a few times. Its antigen is still unknown. The material sequenced was PBMCs. The source is a man in his forties in good health and CMV-seropositive.

CDR3 DNA: TGTGCCAGCGCCCGGAGTAGAGAGGTATCAAAGTATTTT. Translated, it gives CASARSREVSKYF. The chain is built from TRBV13 and TRBJ2-3; D is undetermined. The V gene's germline CDR1 is PRHDT and CDR2 FYEKMQ (reference sequence). V gave up 8 bases and J gave up 13 bases, with 22 bases separating them. The CDR3 length is 13 residues.